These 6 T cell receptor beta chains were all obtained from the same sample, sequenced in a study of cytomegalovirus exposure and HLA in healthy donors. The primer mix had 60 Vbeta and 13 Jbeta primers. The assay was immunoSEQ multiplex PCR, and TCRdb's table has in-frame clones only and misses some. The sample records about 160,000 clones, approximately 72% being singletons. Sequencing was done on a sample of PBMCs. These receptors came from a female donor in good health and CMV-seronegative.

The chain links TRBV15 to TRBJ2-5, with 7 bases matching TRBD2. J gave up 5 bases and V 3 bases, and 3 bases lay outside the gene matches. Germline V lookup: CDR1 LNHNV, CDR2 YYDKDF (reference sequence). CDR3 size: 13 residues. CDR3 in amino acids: CATSSLGGETQYF. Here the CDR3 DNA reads TGTGCCACCAGCAGTTTGGGGGGGGAGACCCAGTACTTC.

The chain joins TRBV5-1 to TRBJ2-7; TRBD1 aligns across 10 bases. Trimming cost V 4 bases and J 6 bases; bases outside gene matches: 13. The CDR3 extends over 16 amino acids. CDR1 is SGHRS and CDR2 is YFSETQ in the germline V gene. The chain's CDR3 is CASSPTWDRGRGEQYF. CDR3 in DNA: TGCGCCAGCAGCCCAACTTGGGACAGGGGAAGGGGCGAGCAGTACTTC.

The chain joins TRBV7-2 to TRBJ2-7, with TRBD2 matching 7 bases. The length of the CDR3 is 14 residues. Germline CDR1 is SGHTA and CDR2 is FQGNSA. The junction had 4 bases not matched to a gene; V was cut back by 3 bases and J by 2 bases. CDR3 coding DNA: TGTGCCAGCAGCTTGACGGGAGGCGCCTACGAGCAGTACTTC. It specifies CASSLTGGAYEQYF.

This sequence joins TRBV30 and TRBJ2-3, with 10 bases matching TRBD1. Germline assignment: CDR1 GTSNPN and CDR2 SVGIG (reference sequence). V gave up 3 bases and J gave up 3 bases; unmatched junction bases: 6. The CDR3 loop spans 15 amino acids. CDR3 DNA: TGTGCCTGGAGAAACCGACAGGGGGCTACAGATACGCAGTATTTT. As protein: CAWRNRQGATDTQYF.

The CDR3 nucleotides are TGCGCCAGCAGCTTGGCCGGGACTAGCCGAGAGACCCAGTACTTC. Translated, it gives CASSLAGTSRETQYF. The chain recombines TRBV5-1 with TRBJ2-5, with 9 bases identical to TRBD2. With V trimmed by 0 bases and J by 4 bases, 4 bases remained unmatched. CDR3 length: 15 residues. Per the germline V gene, CDR1 is SGHRS and CDR2 is YFSETQ.

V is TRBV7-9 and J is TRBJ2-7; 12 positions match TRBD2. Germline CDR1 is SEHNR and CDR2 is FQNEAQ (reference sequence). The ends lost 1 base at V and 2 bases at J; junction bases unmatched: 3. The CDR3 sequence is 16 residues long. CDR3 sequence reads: CASSLGPSGRAYEQYF. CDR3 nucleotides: TGTGCCAGCAGCTTAGGTCCTAGCGGGAGGGCCTACGAGCAGTACTTC.